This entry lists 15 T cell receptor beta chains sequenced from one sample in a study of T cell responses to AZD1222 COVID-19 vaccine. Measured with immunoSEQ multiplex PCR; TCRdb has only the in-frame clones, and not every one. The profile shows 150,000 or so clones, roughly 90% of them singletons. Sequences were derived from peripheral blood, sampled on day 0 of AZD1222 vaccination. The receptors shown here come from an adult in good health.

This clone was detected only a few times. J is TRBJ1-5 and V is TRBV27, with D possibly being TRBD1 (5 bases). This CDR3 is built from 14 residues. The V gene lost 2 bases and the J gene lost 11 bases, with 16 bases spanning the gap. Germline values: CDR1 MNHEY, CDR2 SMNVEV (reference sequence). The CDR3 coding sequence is TGTGCCAGCAGTTTAAGGGACGAACAATCAGCCCAGCATTTT. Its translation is CASSLRDEQSAQHF.

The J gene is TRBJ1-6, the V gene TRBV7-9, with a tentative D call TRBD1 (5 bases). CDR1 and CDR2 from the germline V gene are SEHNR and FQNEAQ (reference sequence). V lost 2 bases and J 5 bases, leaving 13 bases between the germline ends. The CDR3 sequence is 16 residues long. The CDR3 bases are TGTGCCAGCAGCTTATCCCGGGGACCTAATAATTCACCCCTCCACTTT. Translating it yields CASSLSRGPNNSPLHF.

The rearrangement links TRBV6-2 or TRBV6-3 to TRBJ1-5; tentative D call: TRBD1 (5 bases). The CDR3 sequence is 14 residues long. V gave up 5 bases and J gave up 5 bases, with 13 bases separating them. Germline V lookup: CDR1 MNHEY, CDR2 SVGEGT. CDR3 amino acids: CASSGGEHHQPQHF. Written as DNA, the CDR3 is TGTGCCAGCAGTGGGGGGGAACATCATCAGCCCCAGCATTTT.

The CDR3 protein is CATSRVPGAMISGANVLTF. The CDR3 DNA sequence: TGTGCCACCAGCAGAGTTCCCGGGGCTATGATCTCTGGGGCCAACGTCCTGACTTTC. The J gene is TRBJ2-6, the V gene TRBV15; possibly TRBD1 or TRBD2 for D (5 bases each). The CDR3 runs 19 residues. The germline V gene has CDR1 LNHNV and CDR2 YYDKDF (reference sequence). V was clipped by 1 base and J by 0 bases, with 16 bases between them. Filled out from reference TRBV15 and TRBJ2-6, the complete variable domain reads DAMVIQNPRYQVTQFGKPVTLSCSQTLNHNVMYWYQQKSSQAPKLLFHYYDKDFNNEADTPDNFQSRRPNTSFCFLDIRSPGLGDTAMYLCATSRVPGAMISGANVLTFGAGSRLTVL.

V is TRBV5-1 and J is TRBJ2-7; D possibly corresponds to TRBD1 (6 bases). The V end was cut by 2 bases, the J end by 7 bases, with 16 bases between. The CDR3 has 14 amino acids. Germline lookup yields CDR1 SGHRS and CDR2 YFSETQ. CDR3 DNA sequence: TGCGCCAGCAGCTTAATACAGGGCTCTAAGGAGCAGTACTTC. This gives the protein CASSLIQGSKEQYF. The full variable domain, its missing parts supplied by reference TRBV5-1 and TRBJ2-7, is KAGVTQTPRYLIKTRGQQVTLSCSPISGHRSVSWYQQTPGQGLQFLFEYFSETQRNKGNFPGRFSGRQFSNSRSEMNVSTLELGDSALYLCASSLIQGSKEQYFGPGTRLTVT.

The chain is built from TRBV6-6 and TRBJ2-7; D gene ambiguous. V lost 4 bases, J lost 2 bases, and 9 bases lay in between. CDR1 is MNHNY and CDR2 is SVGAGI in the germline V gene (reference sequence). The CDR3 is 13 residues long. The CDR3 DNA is TGTGCCAGCAGTTCGAATTCAGCCTACGAGCAGTACTTC. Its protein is CASSSNSAYEQYF.

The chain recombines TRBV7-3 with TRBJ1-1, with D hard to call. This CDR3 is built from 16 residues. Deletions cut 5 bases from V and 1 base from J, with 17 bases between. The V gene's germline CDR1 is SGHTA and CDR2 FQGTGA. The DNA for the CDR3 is TGTGCCAGCAGCCCCCGCGCGGGGAAGGGGAACACTGAAGCTTTCTTT. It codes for CASSPRAGKGNTEAFF.

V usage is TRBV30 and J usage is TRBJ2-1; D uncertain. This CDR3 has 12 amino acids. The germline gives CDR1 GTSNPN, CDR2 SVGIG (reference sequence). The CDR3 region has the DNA TGTGCACTCGCGCGGAGCCGCAATGAGCAGTTCTTC. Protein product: CALARSRNEQFF.

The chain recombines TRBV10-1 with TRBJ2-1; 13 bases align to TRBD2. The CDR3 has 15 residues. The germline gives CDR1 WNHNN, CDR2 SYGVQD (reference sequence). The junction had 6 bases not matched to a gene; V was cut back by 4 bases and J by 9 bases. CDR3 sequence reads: CASSVGLAGDGEQFF. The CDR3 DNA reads TGCGCCAGCAGTGTAGGACTAGCGGGAGACGGTGAGCAGTTCTTC.

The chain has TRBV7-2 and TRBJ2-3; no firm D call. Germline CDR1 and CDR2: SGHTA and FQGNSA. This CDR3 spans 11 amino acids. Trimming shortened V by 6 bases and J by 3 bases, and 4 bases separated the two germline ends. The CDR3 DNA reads TGTGCCAGCAGGATGACAGATACGCAGTATTTT. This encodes CASRMTDTQYF.

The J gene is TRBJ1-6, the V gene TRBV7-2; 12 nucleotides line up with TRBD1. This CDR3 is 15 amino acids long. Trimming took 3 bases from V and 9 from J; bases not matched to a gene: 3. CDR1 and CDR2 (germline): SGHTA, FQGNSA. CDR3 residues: CASSLGQGAFSPLHF. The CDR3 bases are TGTGCCAGCAGCTTGGGACAGGGGGCTTTTTCACCCCTCCACTTT.

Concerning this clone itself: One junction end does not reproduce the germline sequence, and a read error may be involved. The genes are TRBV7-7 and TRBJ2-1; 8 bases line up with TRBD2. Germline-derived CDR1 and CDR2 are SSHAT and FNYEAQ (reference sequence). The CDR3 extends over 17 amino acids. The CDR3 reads CASTQARGAFSYNEQFF. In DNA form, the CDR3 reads TGTGCTAGCACCCAGGCGCGGGGGGCTTTCTCCTACAATGAGCAGTTCTTC.

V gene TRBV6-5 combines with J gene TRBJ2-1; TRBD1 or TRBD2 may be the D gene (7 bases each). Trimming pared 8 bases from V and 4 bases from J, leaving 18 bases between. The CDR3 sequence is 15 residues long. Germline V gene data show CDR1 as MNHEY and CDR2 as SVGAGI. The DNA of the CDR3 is TGTGCCAGCGTAGGGGGGGACAGCCTTTACAATGAGCAGTTCTTC. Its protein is CASVGGDSLYNEQFF.

The CDR3 protein is CASSYSMVGNTEAFF. In DNA, the CDR3 is TGTGCCAGCAGTTACTCGATGGTCGGGAACACTGAAGCTTTCTTT. The chain uses TRBV6-5 and TRBJ1-1; no firm D call. This CDR3 region has 15 residues. The V end lost 0 bases, the J end lost 1 base, and 9 bases lay between the germline ends. Looked up from germline, CDR1 is MNHEY and CDR2 is SVGAGI.

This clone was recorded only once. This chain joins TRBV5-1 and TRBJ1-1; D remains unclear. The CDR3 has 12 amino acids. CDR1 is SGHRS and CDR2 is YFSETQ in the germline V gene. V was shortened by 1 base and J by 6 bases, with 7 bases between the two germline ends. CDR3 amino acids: CASSLSGAEAFF. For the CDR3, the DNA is TGCGCCAGCAGCTTGTCCGGAGCTGAAGCTTTCTTT. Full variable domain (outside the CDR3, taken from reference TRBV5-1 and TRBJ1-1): KAGVTQTPRYLIKTRGQQVTLSCSPISGHRSVSWYQQTPGQGLQFLFEYFSETQRNKGNFPGRFSGRQFSNSRSEMNVSTLELGDSALYLCASSLSGAEAFFGQGTRLTVV.